This paragraph reports one TCR beta chain. This sample was taken from a study of blood T cell repertoires in COVID-19. Study context: Samples of COVID-19 (acute and convalescent) were obtained from the United States, Italy and Spain. The analysed material was cDNA or gDNA that came from T cells, B-cell-depleted T cells, or PBMCs.

Per the study methods: Amplifying reference gene primers gave estimates of nucleated cell counts. Profiled with immunoSEQ multiplex PCR; TCRdb holds only in-frame clones, not every one. V and J calls and clone size are those listed in that table; D and trimming were worked out from the DNA. The sample holds around 100,000 clones; 85% are singletons and the top ten take approximately 2.1%. This CDR3 spans 14 amino acids. CDR1 and CDR2 (germline): MNHNS, SASEGT. The ends were cut back, 1 base at V and 6 bases at J, with 12 bases in the middle. This TCR was recovered from a human donor in a cohort sampled during active COVID-19. The chain joins TRBV6-1 to TRBJ1-2, with D perhaps matching TRBD1 (5 bases). Material: peripheral blood. The CDR3 loop reads CASSEVSGWNGYTF. The CDR3 coding sequence is TGTGCCAGCAGTGAAGTTTCAGGGTGGAATGGCTACACCTTC.